Below, 11 T cell receptor beta chains from the same sample are listed, as sequenced in a study of blood T cells in healthy people across ages. PCR was performed a second time for roughly 7 to 12 cycles using a sample-barcoded 5' primer and a J-beta primer mix. TCRdb re-analysed the 5' RACE reads in MiXCR, keeping a single row per CDR3 protein. The sample carries 850,000 to 950,000 distinct CDR3 sequences, more than 25% recorded once. The sample comprised blood. The source of these receptors is a woman older than 75 in good health.

This clonotype was picked up many times. J is TRBJ2-7 and V is TRBV6-1, with 8 bases matching TRBD1. This CDR3 has 12 residues. The ends lost 11 bases at V and 6 bases at J; junction bases unmatched: 9. From germline, CDR1 is MNHNS and CDR2 SASEGT. CDR3 nucleotide sequence: TGTGCCGGCCGGGACAGGATGGGCGAGCAGTACTTC. Its protein product is CAGRDRMGEQYF.

Only a few counts were recorded for this clonotype. At one end the junction does not follow the germline gene, possibly because of a read error. The chain uses TRBV5-5 and TRBJ1-6, with 7 bases fitting TRBD1. Looked up from germline, CDR1 is SGHKS and CDR2 is YYEKEE (reference sequence). This CDR3 is 16 amino acids long. CDR3 sequence reads: CASSSGTASYNSPPHF. In DNA, the CDR3 is TGTGCCAGCAGCAGCGGGACAGCAAGCTATAATTCACCCCCCCACTTT.

This clonotype was recorded many times. The chain is built from TRBV4-3 and TRBJ1-1, with TRBD1 matching 12 bases. There are 16 residues in the CDR3. V lost 4 bases and J lost 1; bases outside the gene matches: 4. Germline V gene sequence: CDR1 LGHNA, CDR2 YSLEER. CDR3 coding DNA: TGCGCCAGCAGCCCGGGACAGGGGGCCGGGAACACTGAAGCTTTCTTT. Protein sequence: CASSPGQGAGNTEAFF.

This chain uses TRBV12-3 or TRBV12-4 with TRBJ2-5, with 8 bases aligning to TRBD2. The CDR3 loop spans 15 amino acids. Losses at the gene ends were 3 bases for V and 11 bases for J; bases not matched to a gene: 14. This CDR3 reads CASSFANGGADEQYF. The CDR3 DNA sequence: TGTGCCAGCAGTTTTGCGAACGGGGGGGCTGATGAGCAGTACTTC.

This clonotype occurred many times. The J gene is TRBJ2-1, the V gene TRBV6-5, with 10 nucleotides matching TRBD1. The CDR3 sequence is 15 residues long. CDR1 MNHEY and CDR2 SVGAGI come from the germline V gene. The V gene end was trimmed by 7 bases and the J gene end by 6 bases; junction bases not matched to a gene: 9. The CDR3 sequence is CASMILDRGLNEQFF. The CDR3 DNA follows: TGTGCCAGCATGATTCTAGACAGGGGGCTCAATGAGCAGTTCTTC.

This clonotype was counted many times. J is TRBJ1-1 and V is TRBV25-1, with TRBD1 identical over 9 bases. CDR3 length: 13 residues. CDR1 MGHDK and CDR2 SYGVNS come from the germline V gene. V shed 10 bases, J shed 5 bases, and the junction held 8 bases outside the gene matches. In DNA form, the CDR3 reads TGTGCCACCCAAGACAGGGGGGCTACTGAAGCTTTCTTT. Translating gives CATQDRGATEAFF.

At least ten counts were recorded for this clonotype. This chain connects TRBV21-1 to TRBJ2-5; the table's D gene call, TRBD1, was not cross checked with the DNA. TRBV21-1 is flagged as a pseudogene. The CDR3 covers 18 residues. This chain's CDR3 is CASSKGFGQKGVSGTQYF. CDR3 nucleotide sequence: TGTGCCAGCAGCAAAGGGTTCGGCCAGAAGGGTGTCTCGGGGACCCAGTACTTC.

This clonotype came up once. A read error may produce the germline difference seen at one junction end. Written as DNA, the CDR3 is TGTGCCAGCAGCTTGGGCAGCGGGGCCCAAGAGACCCTGTACTTC. It specifies CASSLGSGAQETLYF. The chain employs TRBV5-5 and TRBJ2-5; 7 nucleotides line up with TRBD2. The CDR3 sequence is 15 residues long. The germline CDR1 and CDR2 sequences are SGHKS and YYEKEE (reference sequence).

The gene calls are TRBV20-1 and TRBJ1-2; D gene ambiguous. Trimming removed 2 bases from V and 6 bases from J, with 13 bases in between. The germline V gene has CDR1 DFQATT and CDR2 SNEGSKA (reference sequence). This CDR3 contains 13 residues. This chain's CDR3 is CSARLLERNGYTF. The CDR3 nucleotides are TGCAGTGCTAGACTCCTCGAACGGAATGGCTACACCTTC.

The V and J genes are TRBV6-6 and TRBJ2-1, with D uncertain. The CDR3 length is 12 residues. V was clipped by 5 bases and J by 10 bases, with 12 bases between them. The V gene's germline CDR1 is MNHNY and CDR2 SVGAGI (reference sequence). This chain's CDR3 is CASSGHSYEQFF. CDR3 nucleotide sequence: TGTGCCAGCAGTGGCCACTCCTACGAGCAGTTCTTC.

This clonotype was counted many times. The genes are TRBV20-1 and TRBJ2-5; D may be TRBD2 (6 bases). There are 14 residues in the CDR3. CDR1 is DFQATT, CDR2 SNEGSKA, per germline (reference sequence). Trimming stripped 3 bases from V and 4 bases from J, with 15 bases between. The chain's CDR3 is CSARVSTGGETQYF. The CDR3 DNA sequence: TGCAGTGCTAGGGTTTCAACCGGGGGAGAGACCCAGTACTTC.